A single T cell receptor (beta chain) is shown here with its context. TCRdb's table, derived via immunoSEQ multiplex PCR, lists solely in-frame clones and lacks some. The sample lists under 20,000 clones, 95% to 97% occurring once. Trimming removed 8 bases at V and 3 bases at J, with 10 bases between. Germline CDR1 LNHDA, CDR2 SQIVND (reference sequence). The CDR3 is made up of 13 amino acids. The data derive from a study of monozygotic twins with cystic fibrosis. The TCR comes from a woman aged 25 to 39 with cystic fibrosis. Specimen: blood. This chain links TRBV19 with TRBJ1-4; a possible D gene is TRBD1 (6 bases). The CDR3 nucleotides read TGTGCCAGTCATAGACAGGCTAATGAAAAACTGTTTTTT. This translates into CASHRQANEKLFF.